Each of the 7 T cell receptor beta chains below was sequenced from the same sample in a study of blood T cell repertoires in COVID-19. Method: immunoSEQ multiplex PCR; TCRdb's copy keeps in-frame clones and lacks some. The data show a few hundred thousand clones, around 89% seen once. The specimen was peripheral blood. The origin of the receptors is a woman aged 30 to 39 who had recovered from COVID-19.

This clone appeared a few times. The CDR3 is CASSPLGGGDHEQYF. The CDR3 DNA sequence: TGTGCCAGCAGTCCCCTCGGAGGAGGGGACCACGAGCAGTACTTC. This chain connects TRBV28 to TRBJ2-7; D is possibly TRBD2 (6 bases). CDR1 and CDR2 (germline): MDHEN, SYDVKM. Trimming pared 5 bases from V and 5 bases from J, leaving 19 bases between. The CDR3 runs to 15 residues.

A few counts support this clone. The chain recombines TRBV5-1 with TRBJ2-7, with D possibly TRBD2 on 6 matching bases. With 4 bases removed from V and 2 bases from J, the gap between germline ends came to 13 bases. Germline V gene data show CDR1 as SGHRS and CDR2 as YFSETQ. The CDR3 is 14 residues long. CDR3 DNA: TGCGCCAGCAGCCTCGGGGGACGGGCCTACGAGCAGTACTTC. Its translation: CASSLGGRAYEQYF.

CDR3 DNA: TGTGCCAGCAGTTACGGCGGGATCTATGGCTACACCTTC. Translation gives CASSYGGIYGYTF. This sequence joins TRBV6-2 or TRBV6-3 and TRBJ1-2; unclear D gene. The CDR3 length is 13 residues. The germline V gene has CDR1 MNHEY and CDR2 SVGEGT. With 2 bases removed from V and 4 bases from J, the gap between germline ends came to 8 bases.

J is TRBJ2-2 and V is TRBV13; 9 nucleotides line up with TRBD1. CDR1 is PRHDT and CDR2 is FYEKMQ in the germline V gene (reference sequence). The CDR3 runs to 17 residues. The J segment lost 0 bases and the V segment lost 5 bases, leaving 7 bases of the junction unmatched. Here the CDR3 reads CASSPGTGPSNTGELFF. The CDR3 DNA is TGTGCCAGCAGCCCCGGGACAGGGCCATCGAACACCGGGGAGCTGTTTTTT.

The chain employs TRBV5-1 and TRBJ2-1, with a weak D call TRBD1 (6 bases). CDR1 and CDR2 from the germline V gene are SGHRS and YFSETQ. This CDR3 region has 14 residues. V was shortened by 3 bases and J by 7 bases, with 14 bases between the two germline ends. DNA for the CDR3: TGCGCCAGCAGCTCAGATTGGGGGCGAAATGAGCAGTTCTTC. This gives the protein CASSSDWGRNEQFF.

The chain uses TRBV27 and TRBJ2-5; TRBD1 is a possible D gene (5 bases). Per germline, CDR1 MNHEY and CDR2 SMNVEV (reference sequence). The CDR3 loop spans 17 amino acids. Trimming removed 3 bases at V and 1 base at J, with 18 bases between. The CDR3: CASSLGPRWTVQETQYF. The DNA of the CDR3 is TGTGCCAGCAGTTTGGGGCCGCGGTGGACCGTCCAAGAGACCCAGTACTTC.

This chain connects TRBV7-8 to TRBJ2-1; 7 positions agree with TRBD2. The length of the CDR3 is 16 residues. Per the germline V gene, CDR1 is SGHVS and CDR2 is FQNEAQ. V dropped 3 bases and J dropped 3; count of bases not matched to a gene: 8. In nucleotides, the CDR3 is TGTGCCAGCAGCTTCCGACCGGGGGGTTTCTACAATGAGCAGTTCTTC. Protein sequence: CASSFRPGGFYNEQFF.